The 17 T cell receptor beta chains in this list originate from one sample, sequenced in a study of T cell responses to AZD1222 COVID-19 vaccine. Assay: immunoSEQ multiplex PCR; the TCRdb copy retains only in-frame clones and omits some. The table shows about 140,000 clones, with about nine tenths occurring only once. The source was peripheral blood, collected on day 0 of AZD1222 vaccination. The receptors stem from an adult in good health.

This chain connects TRBV19 to TRBJ1-2; D might be TRBD1 (6 bases). Germline CDR1 LNHDA, CDR2 SQIVND (reference sequence). V was trimmed by 8 bases and J by 8 bases, leaving 15 bases between them. The CDR3 contains 12 residues. For the CDR3, the DNA is TGTGCCAGTGCCGGGACATCAATCGGCTACACCTTC. This codes for CASAGTSIGYTF.

This rearrangement joins TRBV10-1 to TRBJ2-7; 8 bases line up with TRBD1. CDR3 length equals 13 residues. The J segment lost 5 bases and the V segment lost 6 bases, leaving 6 bases of the junction unmatched. The V gene's germline CDR1 is WNHNN and CDR2 SYGVQD (reference sequence). The CDR3, as DNA: TGCGCCAGCAGCCCCGGGACAGGCAACGAGCAGTACTTC. Its protein is CASSPGTGNEQYF.

The chain has TRBV4-1 and TRBJ2-5; 10 bases are a match to TRBD2. CDR1 and CDR2 from the germline V gene are MGHRA and YSYEKL. The CDR3 length is 16 residues. V lost 3 bases and J lost 0; bases outside the gene matches: 4. CDR3 amino acids: CASSQDGLADQETQYF. CDR3 DNA sequence: TGCGCCAGCAGCCAGGACGGACTAGCGGACCAAGAGACCCAGTACTTC.

This chain links TRBV5-1 with TRBJ1-2; D remains unclear. Trimming took off 4 bases at V and 1 base at J, with 11 bases between the two ends. Germline V CDR1 and CDR2: SGHRS, YFSETQ. The CDR3 is 14 amino acids. The CDR3 nucleotides read TGCGCCAGCAGCCCTACTTGGGGTAACTATGGCTACACCTTC. As protein: CASSPTWGNYGYTF.

V and J are TRBV6-6 and TRBJ1-1; 10 nucleotides agree with TRBD1. V shed 5 bases, J shed 5 bases, and the junction held 5 bases outside the gene matches. In germline, CDR1 is MNHNY, CDR2 SVGAGI (reference sequence). The CDR3 has 14 residues. The CDR3 DNA reads as TGTGCCAGCAGTCCCCGGACAGGGGGGACTGAAGCTTTCTTT. Protein sequence: CASSPRTGGTEAFF.

This rearrangement joins TRBV7-3 to TRBJ2-5; 7 bases agree with TRBD1. Germline V gene data show CDR1 as SGHTA and CDR2 as FQGTGA. Losses at the gene ends were 6 bases for V and 3 bases for J; bases not matched to a gene: 16. The CDR3 has 17 amino acids. The CDR3 reads CASSTGPGRGQEETQYF. In nucleotides, the CDR3 is TGTGCCAGCAGTACAGGCCCGGGTAGGGGGCAAGAAGAGACCCAGTACTTC.

The chain employs TRBV9 and TRBJ1-4; the match to TRBD1 covers 7 bases. The CDR3 is 14 amino acids. V lost 0 bases and J lost 7; bases outside the gene matches: 3. Germline-derived CDR1 and CDR2 are SGDLS and YYNGEE. CDR3 nucleotide sequence: TGTGCCAGCAGCGTAGGAGGGGGCGGTGAAAAACTGTTTTTT. This sequence encodes CASSVGGGGEKLFF.

The V gene is TRBV2, the J gene TRBJ1-2; 8 bases line up with TRBD1. Unmatched junction bases numbered 6, after V lost 6 bases and J lost 6 bases. The CDR3 extends over 13 amino acids. Per germline, CDR1 SNHLY and CDR2 FYNNEI. The CDR3: CASSLHRGNGYTF. In nucleotides, the CDR3 is TGTGCCAGCAGCCTACACAGGGGGAATGGCTACACCTTC.

This clone is a singleton in its sample. The rearrangement joins TRBV7-9 to TRBJ1-4, with D unclear. Germline values: CDR1 SEHNR, CDR2 FQNEAQ (reference sequence). The CDR3 totals 14 residues. The V end lost 7 bases, the J end lost 3 bases, and 12 bases lay between the germline ends. CDR3 protein: CASTHGLPNEKLFF. CDR3 DNA sequence: TGTGCCAGCACCCACGGGCTGCCTAATGAAAAACTGTTTTTT.

In its sample, this clone was seen a few times. CDR3 bases: TGTGCCAGCTCACCTGCTCGGGACAGGCCATCTATTGTGTTTTTT. Protein: CASSPARDRPSIVFF. This chain uses TRBV18 with TRBJ1-4; 8 nucleotides agree with TRBD1. CDR1 and CDR2 from the germline V gene are KGHSH and LQKENI. The V segment lost 3 bases and the J segment 15 bases; nucleotides outside the gene matches: 15. This CDR3 spans 15 amino acids.

V is TRBV2 and J is TRBJ1-2; D is possibly TRBD1 (5 bases). The V gene lost 4 bases and the J gene lost 4 bases, with 13 bases spanning the gap. The CDR3 runs to 14 residues. Germline V gene data show CDR1 as SNHLY and CDR2 as FYNNEI. In DNA form, the CDR3 reads TGTGCCAGCAGTGGGCAGGGTGGGGTCTATGGCTACACCTTC. It encodes CASSGQGGVYGYTF. Full variable domain (remainder filled in from reference TRBV2 and TRBJ1-2): EPEVTQTPSHQVTQMGQEVILRCVPISNHLYFYWYRQILGQKVEFLVSFYNNEISEKSEIFDDQFSVERPDGSNFTLKIRSTKLEDSAMYFCASSGQGGVYGYTFGSGTRLTVV.

This clone has a handful of counts. This chain joins TRBV10-1 and TRBJ2-7; 10 bases align to TRBD1. The junction had 7 bases not matched to a gene; V was cut back by 3 bases and J by 5 bases. Looked up from germline, CDR1 is WNHNN and CDR2 is SYGVQD (reference sequence). The CDR3 covers 15 residues. The CDR3 sequence: CASSDPGQGTDEQYF. Written as DNA, the CDR3 is TGCGCCAGCAGTGATCCGGGACAGGGGACCGACGAGCAGTACTTC.

The V gene is TRBV28, the J gene TRBJ2-1; D is ambiguous. This CDR3 spans 14 amino acids. Trimming took 2 bases from V and 3 from J, leaving 8 bases between them. CDR1 and CDR2 from the germline V gene are MDHEN and SYDVKM. Here the CDR3 DNA reads TGTGCCAGCAGTTTACCTGGCGACTACAATGAGCAGTTCTTC. Residues: CASSLPGDYNEQFF.

V gene TRBV19 combines with J gene TRBJ2-5; D may be TRBD1 (5 bases). The CDR3 length is 14 residues. Germline CDR1 is LNHDA and CDR2 is SQIVND (reference sequence). Trimming removed 5 bases at V and 5 bases at J, with 15 bases between. CDR3 DNA sequence: TGTGCCAGTAGTCCAATACTCGCAGGGGAGACCCAGTACTTC. This translates into CASSPILAGETQYF.

The chain carries TRBV6-5 and TRBJ1-2; 12 nucleotides agree with TRBD1. V lost 5 bases to trimming and J lost 7 bases; unmatched junction nucleotides: 8. CDR3 length: 15 residues. The germline V gene encodes CDR1 MNHEY and CDR2 SVGAGI. CDR3 bases: TGTGCCAGCAGTCCCGGGACAGGGGGCTCGGGTGGCTACACCTTC. Its protein product is CASSPGTGGSGGYTF.

The chain combines TRBV7-2 with TRBJ2-1, with 9 bases that match TRBD2. The length of the CDR3 is 16 residues. Germline V gene data show CDR1 as SGHTA and CDR2 as FQGNSA. V gave up 1 base and J gave up 9 bases; unmatched junction bases: 10. The CDR3 DNA reads as TGTGCCAGCAGCTTAGGGGGCTGGCGGGAGGGAGGTGAGCAGTTCTTC. It translates to CASSLGGWREGGEQFF.

The chain links TRBV7-3 to TRBJ2-7, with unresolved D. Germline V gene sequence: CDR1 SGHTA, CDR2 FQGTGA. V gave up 1 base and J gave up 5 bases, with 9 bases separating them. The CDR3 length is 13 residues. Here the CDR3 DNA reads TGTGCCAGCAGCTTAAACACTGGAGACGAGCAGTACTTC. The encoded protein is CASSLNTGDEQYF.